This T cell receptor (beta chain) is from a study of T cell clonality in common variable immunodeficiency. Broader study findings: Compared with healthy controls, CVID subjects showed increased TCRbeta clonality, mostly in about a third. CVID subjects shared fewer TCRbeta clones than healthy controls did.

This clone was found many times. Its antigen is not identified. The read ends 3 residues before the CDR3 terminus; that terminus is restored from the germline J gene. Generated by immunoSEQ multiplex PCR, the TCRdb table keeps only in-frame clones and is missing some. The sample presents 40,000 to 55,000 clones, none singletons. Each donor provided 5 to 8 ml of heparinized whole blood. Germline lookup yields CDR1 GTSNPN and CDR2 SVGIG (reference sequence). V lost 1 base to trimming and J lost 8 bases, with 9 bases between them. The CDR3 spans 12 residues. Source material: peripheral blood mononuclear cells. The rearrangement links TRBV30 to TRBJ2-1; D possibly uses TRBD1 or TRBD2 (5 bases each). The TCR comes from a person aged 18 to 75 in good health. CDR3 bases read: TGTGCCTGGAGTGCTAGAGGGGATGAG. Amino acids: CAWSARGDE. The whole CDR3 sequence reads CAWSARGDEQFF. Full variable domain (missing parts from reference TRBV30 and TRBJ2-1): SQTIHQWPATLVQPVGSPLSLECTVEGTSNPNLYWYRQAAGRGLQLLFYSVGIGQISSEVPQNLSASRPQDRQFILSSKKLLLSDSGFYLCAWSARGDEQFFGPGTRLTVL.